The clone carrying this T cell receptor (beta chain) was observed a few times. This specimen comes from a study of T cells after yellow fever vaccination. TCRdb passed the 5' RACE reads through MiXCR, listing each CDR3 protein once. The table includes hundreds of thousands of distinct CDR3 sequences, 9% to 15% detected once. This TCR was sampled from a man aged 25-45 years who received the YFV17D yellow fever vaccine. Sequencing used PBMCs, obtained on the day of the yellow fever booster vaccination.

CDR3 coding DNA: TGTGCCAGCAGCCTGCGGGGCCAGGGCGCCGGGGAGCTGTTTTTT. It codes for CASSLRGQGAGELFF. The rearrangement joins TRBV4-2 to TRBJ2-2, with D possibly being TRBD2 (6 bases). CDR1 LGHNA and CDR2 YNFKEQ come from the germline V gene. V lost 4 bases, J lost 6 bases, and 15 bases lay in between. This CDR3 contains 15 residues.